This T cell receptor (beta chain) was obtained from a study of early T cells in non-severe SARS-CoV-2 infection. Study as a whole: Unpaired chains resulted from sequencing bulk RNA of unsorted whole blood. General study points: Comparison of clonotypes with VDJdb favored anti-spike CD8 responses while missing private and CD4 specificities.

Unique molecular identifier tags were affixed to discrete cDNA molecules. TCRdb passed the 5' RACE reads through MiXCR, listing each CDR3 protein once. The sample has approximately 70,000 distinct CDR3 sequences, 10% seen once; the top ten hold 15% to 19%. This clonotype was seen at least ten times. What it recognizes is unknown. This clonotype originated in an adult who was a healthcare worker with PCR-confirmed SARS-CoV-2 infection or an uninfected control (not recorded which). The sample here was whole blood, taken at baseline.

CDR3 residues: CASSLGTGLYNEQFF. The CDR3 DNA reads TGTGCCAGCAGTTTAGGGACAGGGCTCTACAATGAGCAGTTCTTC. This chain links TRBV12-3 or TRBV12-4 with TRBJ2-1; 8 bases fit TRBD1. The V segment lost 1 base and the J segment 3 bases; nucleotides outside the gene matches: 2. The CDR3 sequence is 15 residues long.